The 18 T cell receptor beta chains given below trace back to one sample, sequenced in a study of T-cell reconstitution after alpha-beta-depleted transplantation in children. Preparation of the TCRbeta library involved a method that used unique molecular identifiers. Each CDR3 protein is one row after TCRdb ran MiXCR on the PCR reads. The data contain about 580,000 distinct CDR3 sequences, more than 20% of them singletons. Sequences were derived from PBMCs, mostly from graft donor cells, sampled 360 days after TCRalphabeta/CD19-depleted stem cell transplant. These receptors were taken from a boy under two years old who had a stem cell transplant for acute myeloid leukemia, so the T cells may come from the graft donor.

The V and J genes are TRBV20-1 and TRBJ1-5; the D gene is possibly TRBD1 (6 bases). This CDR3 has 13 amino acids. Trimming stripped 3 bases from V and 5 bases from J, with 11 bases between. Looked up from germline, CDR1 is DFQATT and CDR2 is SNEGSKA (reference sequence). The CDR3 spells CSARAGAYQPQHF. DNA for the CDR3: TGCAGTGCTAGGGCGGGGGCCTATCAGCCCCAGCATTTT.

In its sample, this clonotype was seen many times. This chain uses TRBV5-1 with TRBJ2-7, with TRBD1 matching 7 bases. Germline V lookup: CDR1 SGHRS, CDR2 YFSETQ. V was pared by 4 bases and J by 3 bases, with 7 bases of the junction left unmatched. The CDR3 is 14 amino acids. The CDR3 DNA is TGCGCCAGCAGCCCCGGACAGGCGGGCTACGAGCAGTACGTC. Translated: CASSPGQAGYEQYV.

Here the CDR3 DNA reads TGCGCCAGCGCCGTGGGGACTTCTAGAAACACCATATATTTT. This codes for CASAVGTSRNTIYF. The chain links TRBV5-1 to TRBJ1-3; perhaps TRBD1 as D (5 bases). The CDR3 runs 14 residues. CDR1 is SGHRS and CDR2 is YFSETQ in the germline V gene. Trimming took 7 bases from V and 5 from J, leaving 16 bases between them. The full variable domain, its missing parts supplied by reference TRBV5-1 and TRBJ1-3, is KAGVTQTPRYLIKTRGQQVTLSCSPISGHRSVSWYQQTPGQGLQFLFEYFSETQRNKGNFPGRFSGRQFSNSRSEMNVSTLELGDSALYLCASAVGTSRNTIYFGEGSWLTVV.

This clonotype was found many times. The chain joins TRBV7-2 to TRBJ2-7, with D perhaps given as TRBD1 or TRBD2 (7 bases each). In germline, CDR1 is SGHTA, CDR2 FQGNSA. V dropped 1 base and J dropped 2 bases, with 12 bases sitting between them. The CDR3 length is 15 residues. CDR3 in amino acids: CASSLERGQPYEQYF. CDR3 nucleotides: TGTGCCAGCAGCTTAGAGCGGGGACAGCCCTACGAGCAGTACTTC.

In this sample, this clonotype turned up many times. J is TRBJ2-5 and V is TRBV7-8; no definite D call. The length of the CDR3 is 12 residues. Germline values: CDR1 SGHVS, CDR2 FQNEAQ. V lost 5 bases to trimming and J lost 7 bases, with 11 bases between them. The CDR3 sequence is CASSPTPGTQYF. The CDR3 DNA reads as TGTGCCAGCAGCCCTACTCCCGGGACCCAGTACTTC.

The V call is TRBV5-6, the J call TRBJ1-1; tentative D call: TRBD1 (5 bases). Trimming took 9 bases from V and 0 from J, leaving 18 bases between them. The CDR3 runs to 15 residues. Looked up from germline, CDR1 is SGHDT and CDR2 is YYEEEE. CDR3 coding DNA: TGTGCCACGTTGAATGGCAGGGAGGTGAACACTGAAGCTTTCTTT. It codes for CATLNGREVNTEAFF.

As concerns this clonotype: A much larger clone lies one base from this, so it may be a read error. The chain couples TRBV5-1 to TRBJ2-5; 10 bases fit TRBD1. Germline V gene lookup returns CDR1 SGHRS and CDR2 YFSETQ. J gave up 5 bases and V 7 bases, and 14 bases lay outside the gene matches. The CDR3 is 16 amino acids. The CDR3 region is CASCPLRTGGRETQYF. CDR3 nucleotides: TGCGCCAGCTGTCCCTTAAGGACAGGGGGGCGTGAGACCCAGTACTTC.

There are many counts of this clonotype. The chain couples TRBV29-1 to TRBJ1-2; D may be TRBD1 (5 bases). CDR1 and CDR2 from the germline V gene are SQVTM and ANQGSEA. The CDR3 is made up of 14 amino acids. Trimming pared 4 bases from V and 2 bases from J, leaving 14 bases between. CDR3 sequence reads: CSVAPRVQNYGYTF. CDR3 bases: TGCAGCGTTGCTCCCAGGGTCCAGAACTATGGCTACACCTTC.

At least ten counts were recorded for this clonotype. The CDR3 region is CASSSGQGVSGYTF. CDR3 DNA: TGTGCCAGCAGCTCCGGACAGGGGGTTTCTGGCTACACCTTC. The chain joins TRBV13 to TRBJ1-2, with 10 positions matching TRBD1. V was clipped by 4 bases and J by 7 bases; unmatched bases: 6. In germline, CDR1 is PRHDT, CDR2 FYEKMQ (reference sequence). This CDR3 spans 14 amino acids.

In its sample, this clonotype was seen many times. The V and J genes are TRBV15 and TRBJ2-1; D call uncertain. The CDR3 runs to 13 residues. The V end lost 5 bases, the J end lost 10 bases, and 15 bases lay between the germline ends. CDR1 LNHNV and CDR2 YYDKDF come from the germline V gene (reference sequence). The chain's CDR3 is CATSGAQAGEQFF. DNA of the CDR3: TGTGCCACCAGCGGAGCCCAAGCAGGCGAGCAGTTCTTC.

This clonotype was picked up a small number of times. The rearrangement links TRBV7-9 to TRBJ2-2; perhaps TRBD1 as D (6 bases). Trimming left V 5 bases short and J 0 bases short, with 16 bases between. CDR3 size: 17 residues. The germline V gene encodes CDR1 SEHNR and CDR2 FQNEAQ (reference sequence). As DNA, the CDR3 is TGTGCCAGCAGCCCCGAGTGGGACACGCCGAACACCGGGGAGCTGTTTTTT. Translating gives CASSPEWDTPNTGELFF.

In its sample, this clonotype was seen many times. The V gene is TRBV29-1, the J gene TRBJ2-5; perhaps TRBD2 as D (6 bases). The germline V gene encodes CDR1 SQVTM and CDR2 ANQGSEA. The CDR3 is made up of 15 amino acids. Trimming left V 1 base short and J 0 bases short, with 12 bases between. CDR3 nucleotides: TGCAGCGTTGAAGGGCGGGGTTGGTACCAAGAGACCCAGTACTTC. Translation gives CSVEGRGWYQETQYF.

There are a few counts of this clonotype. This chain uses TRBV12-3 or TRBV12-4 with TRBJ2-1, with 10 positions matching TRBD2. There are 17 residues in the CDR3. V shed 4 bases, J shed 2 bases, and the junction held 8 bases outside the gene matches. The CDR3 coding sequence is TGTGCCAGCAGTTCCAAGCGGGGGGGCGATCCCTACAATGAGCAGTTCTTC. Protein product: CASSSKRGGDPYNEQFF.

This clonotype was seen just once. This CDR3 is CASSELVWGGTTYNEQFF. CDR3 bases: TGTGCCAGCAGTGAATTGGTTTGGGGTGGGACAACCTACAATGAGCAGTTCTTC. The chain recombines TRBV25-1 with TRBJ2-1, with D possibly TRBD1 on 6 matching bases. The V end was cut by 1 base, the J end by 2 bases, with 18 bases between. The germline V gene encodes CDR1 MGHDK and CDR2 SYGVNS. The CDR3 loop spans 18 amino acids.

This clonotype has a count of ten or more. In nucleotides, the CDR3 is TGCAGTGCTAGAGATCTGGAGACTACTCTCACAGATACGCAGTATTTT. Protein sequence: CSARDLETTLTDTQYF. The chain recombines TRBV20-1 with TRBJ2-3, with D maybe TRBD2 (5 bases). The V gene lost 0 bases and the J gene lost 2 bases, with 15 bases spanning the gap. CDR1 and CDR2 (germline): DFQATT, SNEGSKA (reference sequence). The CDR3 is made up of 16 amino acids.

The chain is built from TRBV27 and TRBJ2-5, with D possibly being TRBD2 (7 bases). Germline V lookup: CDR1 MNHEY, CDR2 SMNVEV (reference sequence). The CDR3 sequence is 15 residues long. The germline V and J ends were trimmed by 2 bases and 5 bases, with 15 bases remaining between them. CDR3 loop: CASSLGGGEIETQYF. The CDR3 DNA follows: TGTGCCAGCAGTTTAGGAGGGGGGGAAATTGAGACCCAGTACTTC.

The chain recombines TRBV12-3 or TRBV12-4 with TRBJ2-5; 8 bases agree with TRBD1. V gave up 6 bases and J gave up 3 bases; unmatched junction bases: 12. The CDR3 runs 16 residues. CDR3 protein: CASSLAGQAFKETQYF. In nucleotides, the CDR3 is TGTGCCAGCAGCCTGGCGGGACAGGCCTTTAAAGAGACCCAGTACTTC.

This clonotype turned up a few times. The chain links TRBV27 to TRBJ2-7; TRBD2 matches 11 bases. The length of the CDR3 is 14 residues. Germline CDR1 is MNHEY and CDR2 is SMNVEV (reference sequence). V was pared by 6 bases and J by 3 bases, with 4 bases of the junction left unmatched. The CDR3 DNA is TGTGCCAGCAGGAGACTAGCGGGGCACTACGAGCAGTACTTC. Protein: CASRRLAGHYEQYF.